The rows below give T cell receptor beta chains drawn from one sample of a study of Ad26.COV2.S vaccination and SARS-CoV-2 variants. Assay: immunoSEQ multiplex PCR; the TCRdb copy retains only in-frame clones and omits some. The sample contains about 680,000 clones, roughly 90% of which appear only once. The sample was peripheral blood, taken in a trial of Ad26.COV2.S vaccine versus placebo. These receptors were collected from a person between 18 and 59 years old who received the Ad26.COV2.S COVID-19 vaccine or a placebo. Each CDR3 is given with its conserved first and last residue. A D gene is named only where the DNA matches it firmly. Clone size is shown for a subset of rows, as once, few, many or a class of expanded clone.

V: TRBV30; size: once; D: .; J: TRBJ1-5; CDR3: CAWSGAVSNQPQHF; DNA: TGTGCCTGGAGTGGTGCCGTTAGCAATCAGCCCCAGCATTTT
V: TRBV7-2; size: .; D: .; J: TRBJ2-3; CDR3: CASSKVGATDTQYF; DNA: TGTGCCAGCAGCAAAGTGGGGGCCACAGATACGCAGTATTTT
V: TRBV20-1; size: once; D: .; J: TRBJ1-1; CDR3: CSARGGGVAFF; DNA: TGCAGTGCTAGAGGCGGGGGTGTAGCTTTCTTT
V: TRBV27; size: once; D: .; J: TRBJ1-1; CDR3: CASRGVQGKRNTEAFF; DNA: TGTGCCAGCAGGGGGGTACAGGGAAAAAGGAACACTGAAGCTTTCTTT
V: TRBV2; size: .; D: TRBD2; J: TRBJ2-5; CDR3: CASKDGGETQYF; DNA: TGTGCCAGCAAGGACGGGGGGGAGACCCAGTACTTC
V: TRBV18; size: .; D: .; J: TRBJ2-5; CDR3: CASFSRGQETQYF; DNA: TGTGCCAGCTTTTCGCGGGGTCAAGAGACCCAGTACTTC
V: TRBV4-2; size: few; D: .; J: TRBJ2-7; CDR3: CASSQSLTGTYYEQYF; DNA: TGTGCCAGCAGCCAATCTCTGACAGGAACCTACTACGAGCAGTACTTC
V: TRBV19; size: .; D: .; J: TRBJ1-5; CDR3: CASSIAGGLRVHQPQHF; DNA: TGTGCCAGTAGTATAGCGGGGGGGCTCCGCGTCCATCAGCCCCAGCATTTT
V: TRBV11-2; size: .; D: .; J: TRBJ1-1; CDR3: CASSRLHRAEAFF; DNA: TGTGCCAGCAGCCGACTGCATCGGGCTGAAGCTTTCTTT
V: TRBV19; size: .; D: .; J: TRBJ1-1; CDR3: CASSMGGRRGNTEAFF; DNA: TGTGCCAGTAGTATGGGAGGGAGGCGAGGGAACACTGAAGCTTTCTTT
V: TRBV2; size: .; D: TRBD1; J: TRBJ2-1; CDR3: CASRAGQAAYNEQFF; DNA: TGTGCCAGCAGGGCCGGACAGGCCGCCTACAATGAGCAGTTCTTC
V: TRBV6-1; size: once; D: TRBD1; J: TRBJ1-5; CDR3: CASSEGTGYSNQPQHF; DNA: TGTGCCAGCAGTGAAGGGACAGGATATAGCAATCAGCCCCAGCATTTT
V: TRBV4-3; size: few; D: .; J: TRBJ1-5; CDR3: CASSQEFQGGGQPQHF; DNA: TGCGCCAGCAGCCAAGAGTTTCAGGGTGGGGGTCAGCCCCAGCATTTT
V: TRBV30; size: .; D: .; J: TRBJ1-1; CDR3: CAWRGRNTEAFF; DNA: TGTGCCTGGAGGGGGAGGAACACTGAAGCTTTCTTT
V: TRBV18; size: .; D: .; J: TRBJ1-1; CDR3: CASSPRLGGDTEAFF; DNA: TGTGCCAGCTCACCACGACTAGGGGGGGACACTGAAGCTTTCTTT
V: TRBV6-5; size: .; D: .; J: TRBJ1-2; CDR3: CASRKQVPLNYGYTF; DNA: TGTGCCAGCAGGAAACAGGTCCCCTTAAACTATGGCTACACCTTC
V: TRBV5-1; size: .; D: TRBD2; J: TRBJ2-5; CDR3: CASSSGTRVGETQYF; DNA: TGCGCCAGCAGCTCCGGGACTAGAGTTGGAGAGACCCAGTACTTC
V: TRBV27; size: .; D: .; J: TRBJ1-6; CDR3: CASSSPGPNSPLHF; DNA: TGTGCCAGCAGTTCACCGGGACCTAATTCACCCCTCCACTTT
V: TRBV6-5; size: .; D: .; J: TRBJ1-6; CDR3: CASKYRDSPLHF; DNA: TGTGCCAGCAAATACAGGGATTCACCCCTCCACTTT
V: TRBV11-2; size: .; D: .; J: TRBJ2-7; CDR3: CASSLRHAVHEQYF; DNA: TGTGCCAGCAGCCTTCGACACGCCGTCCACGAGCAGTACTTC
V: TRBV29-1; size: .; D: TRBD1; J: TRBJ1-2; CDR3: CSARGQNYGYTF; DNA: TGCAGCGCTAGGGGACAGAACTATGGCTACACCTTC
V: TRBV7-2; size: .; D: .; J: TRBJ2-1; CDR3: CASSSALGDEQFF; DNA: TGTGCCAGCAGCTCCGCATTGGGGGATGAGCAGTTCTTC
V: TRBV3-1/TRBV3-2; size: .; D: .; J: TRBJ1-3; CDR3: CASSLNVFSGNTIYF; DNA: TGTGCCAGCAGCCTCAATGTGTTCTCTGGAAACACCATATATTTT
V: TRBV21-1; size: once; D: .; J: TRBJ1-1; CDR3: CASSKVGSGQGYMNTEAFF; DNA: TGTGCCAGCAGCAAAGTGGGGTCCGGACAGGGCTACATGAACACTGAAGCTTTCTTT
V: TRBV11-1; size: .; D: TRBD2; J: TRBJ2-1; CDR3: CASSAGLSVNEQFF; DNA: TGTGCCAGCAGCGCGGGACTATCGGTGAATGAGCAGTTCTTC
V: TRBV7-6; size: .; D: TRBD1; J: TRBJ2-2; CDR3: CASSPVFVGQGAIGGELFF; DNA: TGTGCCAGCAGCCCGGTGTTTGTGGGACAGGGGGCGATTGGCGGGGAGCTGTTTTTT
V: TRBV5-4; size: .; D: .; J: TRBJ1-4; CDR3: CASSLMGVDEKLFF; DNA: TGTGCCAGCAGTTTGATGGGGGTTGATGAAAAACTGTTTTTT
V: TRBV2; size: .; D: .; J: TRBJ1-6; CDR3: CASSENKGDSPLHF; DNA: TGTGCCAGCAGTGAAAATAAGGGGGATTCACCCCTCCACTTT
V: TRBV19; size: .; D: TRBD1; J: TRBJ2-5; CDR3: CASSPTPQGARETQYF; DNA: TGTGCCAGTAGTCCAACTCCACAGGGGGCGCGGGAGACCCAGTACTTC
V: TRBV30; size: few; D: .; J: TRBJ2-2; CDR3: CACGQIYPNTGELFF; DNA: TGTGCCTGCGGACAGATCTACCCGAACACCGGGGAGCTGTTTTTT
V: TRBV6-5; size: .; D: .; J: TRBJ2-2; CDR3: CASSPPSDTGELFF; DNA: TGTGCCAGCAGTCCACCAAGTGACACCGGGGAGCTGTTTTTT
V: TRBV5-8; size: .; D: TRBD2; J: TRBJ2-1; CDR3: CASSLEASGGLSSYNEQFF; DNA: TGTGCCAGCAGCTTGGAAGCTAGCGGGGGGCTGAGCTCCTACAATGAGCAGTTCTTC
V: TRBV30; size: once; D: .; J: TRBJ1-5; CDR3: CAWSPTGQNQPQHF; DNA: TGTGCCTGGAGTCCGACAGGCCAGAATCAGCCCCAGCATTTT
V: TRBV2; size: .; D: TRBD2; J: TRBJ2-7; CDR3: CASSPSGRSYEQYF; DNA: TGTGCCAGCAGTCCTAGCGGTCGCTCCTACGAGCAGTACTTC
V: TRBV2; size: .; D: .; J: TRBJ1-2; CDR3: CASDKGFYGYTF; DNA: TGTGCCAGCGACAAAGGTTTCTATGGCTACACCTTC
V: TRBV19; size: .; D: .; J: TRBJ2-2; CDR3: CASSIDLGELFTGELFF; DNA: TGTGCCAGTAGTATAGATCTAGGGGAACTCTTCACCGGGGAGCTGTTTTTT
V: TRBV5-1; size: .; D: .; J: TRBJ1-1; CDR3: CASSLGSEAFF; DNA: TGCGCCAGCAGCTTAGGTTCTGAAGCCTTCTTT
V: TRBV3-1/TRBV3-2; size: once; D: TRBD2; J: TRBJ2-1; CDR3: CASSQDVTSGRDNEQFF; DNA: TGTGCCAGCAGCCAAGATGTGACTAGCGGGAGAGATAATGAGCAGTTCTTC
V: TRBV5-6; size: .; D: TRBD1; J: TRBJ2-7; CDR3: CASSTLTGVRVEQYF; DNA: TGTGCCAGCAGCACGCTGACAGGGGTAAGGGTCGAGCAGTACTTC
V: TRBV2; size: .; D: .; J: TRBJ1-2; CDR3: CASSEARQAYGYTF; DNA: TGTGCCAGCAGTGAAGCTAGGCAAGCCTATGGCTACACCTTC
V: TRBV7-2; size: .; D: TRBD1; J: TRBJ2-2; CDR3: CASSARDRASTGELFF; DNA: TGTGCCAGCAGCGCCCGGGACAGGGCTAGCACCGGGGAGCTGTTTTTT
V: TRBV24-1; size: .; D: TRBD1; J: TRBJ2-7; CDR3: CATTLIGTGLGEQYF; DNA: TGTGCCACCACCCTGATTGGGACAGGGCTAGGCGAGCAGTACTTC
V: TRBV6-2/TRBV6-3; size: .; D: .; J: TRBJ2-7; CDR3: CASSSTGRGSYEQYF; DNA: TGTGCCAGCAGTTCCACCGGGCGGGGTTCCTACGAGCAGTACTTC
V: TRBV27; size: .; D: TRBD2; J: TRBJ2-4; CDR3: CASSLWPLAGDGQNIQYF; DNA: TGTGCCAGCAGTTTATGGCCCCTAGCGGGGGATGGGCAAAACATTCAGTACTTC
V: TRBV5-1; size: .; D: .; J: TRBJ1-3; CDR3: CASSLFGASTGNTIYF; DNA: TGCGCCAGCAGCTTGTTTGGAGCTTCAACTGGAAACACCATATATTTT
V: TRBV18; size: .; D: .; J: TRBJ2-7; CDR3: CASSPRESYEQYF; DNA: TGTGCCAGCTCACCACGGGAGTCCTACGAGCAGTACTTC
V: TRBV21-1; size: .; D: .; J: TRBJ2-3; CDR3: CASSGWIESTDTQYF; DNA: TGTGCCAGCAGCGGCTGGATAGAGAGCACAGATACGCAGTATTTT
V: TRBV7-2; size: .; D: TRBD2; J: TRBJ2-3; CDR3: CASSFNPSGVADTQYF; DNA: TGTGCCAGCAGCTTTAATCCTAGCGGGGTTGCAGATACGCAGTATTTT
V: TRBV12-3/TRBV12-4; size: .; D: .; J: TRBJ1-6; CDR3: CASSYLDNSPLHF; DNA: TGTGCCAGCAGTTACCTGGATAATTCACCCCTCCACTTT
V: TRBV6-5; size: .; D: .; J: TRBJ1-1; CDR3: CASGRWNTEAFF; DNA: TGTGCCAGCGGGCGATGGAACACTGAAGCTTTCTTT
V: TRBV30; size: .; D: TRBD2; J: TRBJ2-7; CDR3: CAWSVSLAGLREQYF; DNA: TGTGCCTGGAGTGTATCGCTAGCGGGGCTTCGCGAGCAGTACTTC
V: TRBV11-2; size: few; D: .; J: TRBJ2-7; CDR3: CASSLGGPEQYF; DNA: TGTGCCAGCAGCTTGGGGGGCCCCGAGCAGTACTTC
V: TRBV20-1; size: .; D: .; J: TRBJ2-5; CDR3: CSAGLVETQYF; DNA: TGCAGCGCGGGTTTGGTAGAGACCCAGTACTTC
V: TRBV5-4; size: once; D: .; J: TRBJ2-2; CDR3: CASSFETANTGELFF; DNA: TGTGCCAGCAGCTTTGAGACCGCGAACACCGGGGAGCTGTTTTTT
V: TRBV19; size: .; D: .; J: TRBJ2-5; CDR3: CASSLADFQETQYF; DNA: TGTGCCAGTAGTCTGGCGGACTTTCAAGAGACCCAGTACTTC
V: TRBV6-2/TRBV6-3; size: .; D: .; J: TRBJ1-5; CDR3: CASSSGRGGNQPQHF; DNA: TGTGCCAGCAGTAGCGGGCGGGGTGGCAATCAGCCCCAGCATTTT
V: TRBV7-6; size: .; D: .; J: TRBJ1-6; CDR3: CASSLGANSPLHF; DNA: TGTGCCAGCAGCTTAGGGGCTAATTCACCCCTCCACTTT